A single sample is the source of the 5 T cell receptor beta chains below, sequenced in a study of low-dose radiotherapy and immunotherapy resistance in tumors. Time point meaning: before trial treatment. cDNA synthesis used a TRAV/TRBV-specific primer set for both chains. Amplification, which lasted about 20 PCR cycles, used a constant-region primer and V-primer adapter to amplify TCRs. TCRdb fed the reads into MiXCR, producing one record per CDR3 protein. The data show about 71,000 distinct CDR3 sequences, around a third seen once. The sequencing here drew on PBMCs, taken before treatment. These receptor sequences come from a female donor with ovarian cancer.

Remarks on this clonotype: This probably arose from a read error, given a far larger clone one base away. The CDR3 reads CASSFAYGPYNEQFF. Written as DNA, the CDR3 is TGTGCCAGCAGCTTCGCTTACGGCCCCTACAATGAGCAGTTCTTC. This rearrangement joins TRBV13 to TRBJ2-1; D not certain. V was pared by 3 bases and J by 2 bases, with 11 bases between. The CDR3 covers 15 residues. The germline V gene has CDR1 PRHDT and CDR2 FYEKMQ (reference sequence).

The count of this clonotype is one. J is TRBJ1-1 and V is TRBV18; D unclear. CDR3 length equals 14 residues. The germline gives CDR1 KGHSH, CDR2 LQKENI. The germline V and J ends were trimmed by 2 bases and 3 bases, with 10 bases remaining between them. CDR3: CASSPSVPDTEAFF. In DNA, the CDR3 is TGTGCCAGCTCACCATCAGTCCCGGACACTGAAGCTTTCTTT.

This clonotype has only a few counts. V gene TRBV5-1 combines with J gene TRBJ2-7; D could derive from TRBD1 or TRBD2 (5 bases each). Germline CDR1 reads SGHRS; CDR2 reads YFSETQ. Trimming cost V 1 base and J 2 bases, with 10 bases left between them. This CDR3 has 14 amino acids. CDR3: CASSLLQEAYEQYF. In nucleotides, the CDR3 is TGCGCCAGCAGCTTGTTACAGGAGGCCTACGAGCAGTACTTC.

This clonotype came up many times. The CDR3 nucleotides read TGCAGCGTTGGGACCCTTGGTATGGAGCAGTACTTC. The encoded protein is CSVGTLGMEQYF. The chain employs TRBV29-1 and TRBJ2-7; D unclear. V lost 4 bases to trimming and J lost 7 bases, with 14 bases between them. Per the germline V gene, CDR1 is SQVTM and CDR2 is ANQGSEA. This CDR3 spans 12 amino acids.

The gene calls are TRBV28 and TRBJ2-7, with 11 positions matching TRBD2. The CDR3 length is 15 residues. The germline gives CDR1 MDHEN, CDR2 SYDVKM. V lost 7 bases, J lost 0 bases, and 5 bases stayed unmatched. CDR3 nucleotides: TGTGCCAGCACTCTGACTAGCGGGAACTCCTACGAGCAGTACTTC. Translation: CASTLTSGNSYEQYF.